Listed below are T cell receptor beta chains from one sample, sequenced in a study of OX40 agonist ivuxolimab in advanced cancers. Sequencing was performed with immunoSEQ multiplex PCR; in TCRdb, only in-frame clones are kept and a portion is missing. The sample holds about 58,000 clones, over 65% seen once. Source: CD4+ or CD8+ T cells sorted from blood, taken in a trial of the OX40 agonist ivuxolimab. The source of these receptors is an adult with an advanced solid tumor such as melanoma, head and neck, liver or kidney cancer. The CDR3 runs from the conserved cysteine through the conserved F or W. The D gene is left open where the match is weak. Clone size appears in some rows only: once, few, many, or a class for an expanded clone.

CDR3aa: CASSSPGLGEKLFF
CDR3nt: TGTGCCAGCAGTTCCCCGGGGTTAGGGGAAAAACTGTTTTTT
j_gene: TRBJ1-4
abundance: once
v_gene: TRBV27
d_gene: NA

CDR3aa: CATSRDRGETQYF
CDR3nt: TGTGCCACCTCCCGGGACAGGGGTGAGACCCAGTACTTC
j_gene: TRBJ2-5
abundance: once
v_gene: TRBV2
d_gene: TRBD1

CDR3aa: CASSPGWGQPQHF
CDR3nt: TGCGCCAGCAGCCCGGGTTGGGGGCAGCCCCAGCATTTT
j_gene: TRBJ1-5
abundance: NA
v_gene: TRBV5-1
d_gene: NA

CDR3aa: CASTPGTGNTEAFF
CDR3nt: TGTGCCAGCACCCCCGGGACAGGGAACACTGAAGCTTTCTTT
j_gene: TRBJ1-1
abundance: NA
v_gene: TRBV9
d_gene: TRBD1

CDR3aa: CAIRDRADEQYF
CDR3nt: TGTGCCATCAGGGACAGGGCGGACGAGCAGTACTTC
j_gene: TRBJ2-7
abundance: few
v_gene: TRBV10-3
d_gene: TRBD1

CDR3aa: CASSVDRGLGGNTIYF
CDR3nt: TGTGCCAGCAGCGTAGACCGGGGGTTGGGTGGAAACACCATATATTTT
j_gene: TRBJ1-3
abundance: NA
v_gene: TRBV9
d_gene: NA

CDR3aa: CASSYSPQGAGELFF
CDR3nt: TGTGCCAGCAGTTACTCTCCCCAGGGGGCCGGGGAGCTGTTTTTT
j_gene: TRBJ2-2
abundance: NA
v_gene: TRBV6-5
d_gene: TRBD1

CDR3aa: CASSVAGGLSGETQYF
CDR3nt: TGTGCCAGCAGCGTGGCGGGGGGGTTGAGCGGAGAGACCCAGTACTTC
j_gene: TRBJ2-5
abundance: NA
v_gene: TRBV9
d_gene: TRBD2

CDR3aa: CAISEADRVDTDTQYF
CDR3nt: TGTGCCATCAGTGAGGCGGACAGGGTGGACACAGATACGCAGTATTTT
j_gene: TRBJ2-3
abundance: NA
v_gene: TRBV10-3
d_gene: TRBD1

CDR3aa: CASSLDLRDRGSGNTIYF
CDR3nt: TGTGCCAGCAGCTTAGATCTTCGGGACAGGGGCTCTGGAAACACCATATATTTT
j_gene: TRBJ1-3
abundance: NA
v_gene: TRBV11-2
d_gene: TRBD1

CDR3aa: CASRGQVTTDTQYF
CDR3nt: TGCGCCAGCAGAGGACAGGTGACCACAGATACGCAGTATTTT
j_gene: TRBJ2-3
abundance: NA
v_gene: TRBV5-1
d_gene: TRBD1

CDR3aa: CASSPPAGADTGELFF
CDR3nt: TGTGCCAGCTCACCACCAGCAGGCGCGGACACCGGGGAGCTGTTTTTT
j_gene: TRBJ2-2
abundance: NA
v_gene: TRBV18
d_gene: NA

CDR3aa: CASSPEPVLNQPQHF
CDR3nt: TGTGCCAGCAGCCCGGAGCCGGTCCTTAATCAGCCCCAGCATTTT
j_gene: TRBJ1-5
abundance: NA
v_gene: TRBV7-2
d_gene: NA

CDR3aa: CASSEARETEAFF
CDR3nt: TGTGCCAGCAGCGAGGCACGGGAGACTGAAGCTTTCTTT
j_gene: TRBJ1-1
abundance: NA
v_gene: TRBV9
d_gene: NA

CDR3aa: CASSLGRGDGEQYF
CDR3nt: TGTGCCAGCAGCTTGGGCAGGGGGGACGGCGAGCAGTACTTC
j_gene: TRBJ2-7
abundance: NA
v_gene: TRBV7-3
d_gene: NA

CDR3aa: CASSLTGKGNEQYF
CDR3nt: TGCGCCAGCAGCTTGACAGGGAAGGGGAACGAGCAGTACTTC
j_gene: TRBJ2-7
abundance: NA
v_gene: TRBV5-1
d_gene: NA

CDR3aa: CASSPSLTGDEQFF
CDR3nt: TGCGCCAGCAGCCCAAGTCTAACAGGGGATGAGCAGTTCTTC
j_gene: TRBJ2-1
abundance: NA
v_gene: TRBV5-1
d_gene: TRBD1

CDR3aa: CASSWQGGTTGELFF
CDR3nt: TGTGCCAGCAGTTGGCAAGGGGGCACCACCGGGGAGCTGTTTTTT
j_gene: TRBJ2-2
abundance: few
v_gene: TRBV6-5
d_gene: TRBD1

CDR3aa: CASSTGLLLNQPQHF
CDR3nt: TGTGCCAGTAGTACAGGACTGCTGCTCAATCAGCCCCAGCATTTT
j_gene: TRBJ1-5
abundance: few
v_gene: TRBV19
d_gene: NA

CDR3aa: CASSPERGADTEAFF
CDR3nt: TGTGCCAGCAGCCCCGAACGGGGGGCGGACACTGAAGCTTTCTTT
j_gene: TRBJ1-1
abundance: NA
v_gene: TRBV7-9
d_gene: NA

CDR3aa: CAWSVWGNNEKLFF
CDR3nt: TGTGCCTGGAGTGTGTGGGGGAACAATGAAAAACTGTTTTTT
j_gene: TRBJ1-4
abundance: NA
v_gene: TRBV30
d_gene: NA

CDR3aa: CASSQAFGAMDTQYF
CDR3nt: TGCGCCAGCAGCCAAGCCTTCGGGGCAATGGATACGCAGTATTTT
j_gene: TRBJ2-3
abundance: NA
v_gene: TRBV4-3
d_gene: NA

CDR3aa: CASSHRRVSGANVLTF
CDR3nt: TGTGCCAGCAGCCATCGTCGGGTCTCTGGGGCCAACGTCCTGACTTTC
j_gene: TRBJ2-6
abundance: NA
v_gene: TRBV7-8
d_gene: NA

CDR3aa: CASSLFAGASYEQYF
CDR3nt: TGTGCCAGCAGCTTATTCGCTGGGGCCTCCTACGAGCAGTACTTC
j_gene: TRBJ2-7
abundance: few
v_gene: TRBV11-3
d_gene: NA

CDR3aa: CASSDAGKEKLFF
CDR3nt: TGTGCCAGCAGTGATGCAGGGAAGGAAAAACTGTTTTTT
j_gene: TRBJ1-4
abundance: NA
v_gene: TRBV2
d_gene: NA

CDR3aa: CAWSAKTQGTWGGTGELFF
CDR3nt: TGTGCCTGGAGTGCCAAAACTCAAGGGACCTGGGGGGGAACCGGGGAGCTGTTTTTT
j_gene: TRBJ2-2
abundance: few
v_gene: TRBV30
d_gene: TRBD2

CDR3aa: CATSRDGPGLGQPQHF
CDR3nt: TGTGCCACCAGCAGAGATGGTCCGGGGCTAGGACAGCCCCAGCATTTT
j_gene: TRBJ1-5
abundance: few
v_gene: TRBV15
d_gene: NA

CDR3aa: CAWSVGNLGFNIQYF
CDR3nt: TGTGCCTGGAGTGTGGGCAATCTGGGATTTAACATTCAGTACTTC
j_gene: TRBJ2-4
abundance: NA
v_gene: TRBV30
d_gene: NA

CDR3aa: CASSQEGNGLREQYF
CDR3nt: TGCGCCAGCAGCCAAGAAGGTAACGGTCTGAGAGAGCAGTACTTC
j_gene: TRBJ2-7
abundance: few
v_gene: TRBV4-1
d_gene: NA

CDR3aa: CASSQVLEDTQYF
CDR3nt: TGTGCCAGCAGCCAAGTCCTCGAAGATACGCAGTATTTT
j_gene: TRBJ2-3
abundance: NA
v_gene: TRBV4-2
d_gene: NA

CDR3aa: CASSQDWGDEQFF
CDR3nt: TGTGCCAGCAGCCAAGATTGGGGAGATGAGCAGTTCTTC
j_gene: TRBJ2-1
abundance: NA
v_gene: TRBV4-2
d_gene: NA

CDR3aa: CSVEESSYNEQFF
CDR3nt: TGCAGCGTTGAAGAAAGTTCCTACAATGAGCAGTTCTTC
j_gene: TRBJ2-1
abundance: NA
v_gene: TRBV29-1
d_gene: NA

CDR3aa: CASSLIDISTEAFF
CDR3nt: TGTGCCAGCAGCTTAATTGACATTTCGACTGAAGCTTTCTTT
j_gene: TRBJ1-1
abundance: once
v_gene: TRBV7-9
d_gene: NA